The 21 T cell receptor beta chains reported below all come from one sample, sequenced in a study of blood T cell repertoires in COVID-19. Using immunoSEQ multiplex PCR, the repertoire was profiled, and TCRdb retains in-frame clones only, with some absent. The sample has around 300,000 clones; 90% are singletons. The sequenced material came from peripheral blood. Every receptor here comes from a woman aged 35 to 49 with COVID-19, enrolled during active disease.

The rearrangement uses TRBV6-4 and TRBJ1-6; D is uncertain. V shed 2 bases and J shed 5 bases, with 19 bases lying between them. The CDR3 is 18 residues long. Germline V gene data show CDR1 as MRHNA and CDR2 as SNTAGT. The CDR3 loop is CASSDARIWKPNNSPLHF. The CDR3 nucleotides are TGTGCCAGCAGTGACGCGAGGATTTGGAAGCCAAATAATTCACCCCTCCACTTT.

This chain uses TRBV19 with TRBJ1-4, with TRBD1 matching over 12 bases. The V gene end was trimmed by 5 bases and the J gene end by 2 bases; junction bases not matched to a gene: 12. The CDR3 spans 19 residues. Germline-derived CDR1 and CDR2 are LNHDA and SQIVND (reference sequence). The CDR3 sequence is CASSDWDRGRSNTNEKLFF. DNA of the CDR3: TGTGCCAGTAGTGACTGGGACAGGGGGCGATCAAACACTAATGAAAAACTGTTTTTT.

This chain connects TRBV9 to TRBJ1-2, with 8 bases fitting TRBD1. The trim removed 2 bases at V and 2 bases at J, leaving 2 bases unmatched. In germline, CDR1 is SGDLS, CDR2 YYNGEE. The length of the CDR3 is 14 residues. The CDR3 DNA reads TGTGCCAGCAGCGTGGGACAGGAGAACTATGGCTACACCTTC. This codes for CASSVGQENYGYTF.

The rearrangement links TRBV27 to TRBJ2-4; D may be TRBD1 (5 bases). The ends were cut back, 2 bases at V and 6 bases at J, with 20 bases in the middle. CDR3 length: 17 amino acids. Germline loops: CDR1 MNHEY, CDR2 SMNVEV (reference sequence). In DNA, the CDR3 is TGTGCCAGCAGTTTAGGGGCAGAACCCCTTTGGGGAAACATTCAGTACTTC. Amino acids: CASSLGAEPLWGNIQYF.

The V gene is TRBV10-3, the J gene TRBJ2-5; weak D call: TRBD2 (5 bases). CDR3 length equals 14 residues. V was cut by 0 bases and J by 5 bases, with 10 bases left in between. Germline V gene data show CDR1 as ENHRY and CDR2 as SYGVKD. The CDR3 spells CAISESASSETQYF. CDR3 nucleotide sequence: TGTGCCATCAGTGAGTCTGCTAGCAGTGAGACCCAGTACTTC.

The chain combines TRBV20-1 with TRBJ2-5; D is undetermined. Per germline, CDR1 DFQATT and CDR2 SNEGSKA (reference sequence). This CDR3 is built from 13 residues. V was clipped by 3 bases and J by 4 bases, with 12 bases between them. CDR3 DNA: TGCAGTGCTAGTCCGGAGCCGGGAGAGACCCAGTACTTC. This gives the protein CSASPEPGETQYF.

The chain employs TRBV12-3 or TRBV12-4 and TRBJ2-7; D possibly corresponds to TRBD1 (6 bases). V lost 5 bases to trimming and J lost 3 bases, with 11 bases between them. The CDR3 consists of 13 residues. The CDR3 loop reads CASSIGQIYEQYF. The DNA of the CDR3 is TGTGCCAGCAGTATCGGACAGATCTACGAGCAGTACTTC.

Details on this clone: The limits of the CDR3 on the DNA are not certain, so only TCRdb's listed CDR3 is given. This rearrangement joins TRBV27 to TRBJ2-1; the table's TRBD1 call for D was not verified on the DNA. The germline V gene has CDR1 MNHEY and CDR2 SMNVEV (reference sequence). Counting both end residues, the CDR3 totals 14 amino acids. The CDR3 protein is CASSFLAGGHEQFF.

CDR3 loop: CASSMGLAGGEQYF. DNA for the CDR3: TGTGCCAGTAGTATGGGACTAGCGGGAGGCGAGCAGTACTTC. V and J are TRBV19 and TRBJ2-7, with TRBD2 matching over 15 bases. This CDR3 has 14 residues. Germline-derived CDR1 and CDR2 are LNHDA and SQIVND (reference sequence). The V segment lost 3 bases and the J segment 6 bases; nucleotides outside the gene matches: 0.

In regard to this clone: Other DNA sequences in the same sample also yield this CDR3. The rearrangement uses TRBV7-9 and TRBJ1-1; 8 bases map to TRBD1. This CDR3 spans 13 amino acids. V lost 3 bases, J lost 4 bases, and 1 base stayed unmatched. In germline, CDR1 is SEHNR, CDR2 FQNEAQ (reference sequence). The CDR3, as DNA: TGTGCCAGCAGCTTTACAGGGGGCACTGAAGCTTTCTTT. Translating gives CASSFTGGTEAFF.

The chain couples TRBV9 to TRBJ2-4, with 9 bases identical to TRBD1. The CDR3 loop spans 14 amino acids. V gave up 4 bases and J gave up 9 bases; unmatched junction bases: 8. From germline, CDR1 is SGDLS and CDR2 YYNGEE. The CDR3: CASSSRTGEGIQYF. CDR3 nucleotides: TGTGCCAGCAGCTCACGGACAGGGGAGGGCATTCAGTACTTC.

The chain joins TRBV19 to TRBJ1-1; D is possibly TRBD1 (5 bases). V shed 5 bases and J shed 1 base, with 17 bases lying between them. The CDR3 has 16 amino acids. The V gene's germline CDR1 is LNHDA and CDR2 SQIVND (reference sequence). The DNA of the CDR3 is TGTGCCAGTAGTCGACGGTCTGGGGGAGGGAACACTGAAGCTTTCTTT. This codes for CASSRRSGGGNTEAFF. The complete variable domain, with remaining parts taken from reference TRBV19 and TRBJ1-1, reads DGGITQSPKYLFRKEGQNVTLSCEQNLNHDAMYWYRQDPGQGLRLIYYSQIVNDFQKGDIAEGYSVSREKKESFPLTVTSAQKNPTAFYLCASSRRSGGGNTEAFFGQGTRLTVV.

The chain joins TRBV7-2 to TRBJ1-2; 7 bases map to TRBD1. With V trimmed by 4 bases and J by 8 bases, 13 bases remained unmatched. The CDR3 is 15 residues long. The germline V gene encodes CDR1 SGHTA and CDR2 FQGNSA. CDR3 sequence: CASSSWLTTDRGYTF. The CDR3 coding sequence is TGTGCCAGCAGCTCTTGGCTAACTACGGACAGGGGCTACACCTTC.

The V and J genes are TRBV7-2 and TRBJ2-3; 7 positions match TRBD2. This CDR3 is 14 amino acids long. From germline, CDR1 is SGHTA and CDR2 FQGNSA. The J segment lost 6 bases and the V segment lost 4 bases, leaving 7 bases of the junction unmatched. The chain's CDR3 is CASSSGLWDDTQYF. The DNA for the CDR3 is TGTGCCAGCAGCTCGGGACTATGGGATGATACGCAGTATTTT.

The rearrangement joins TRBV9 to TRBJ2-5; D remains unclear. V was shortened by 4 bases and J by 2 bases, with 12 bases between the two germline ends. Germline values: CDR1 SGDLS, CDR2 YYNGEE. The CDR3 runs 14 residues. The DNA for the CDR3 is TGTGCCAGCAGCCCAGGCGCCCCACAAGAGACCCAGTACTTC. It codes for CASSPGAPQETQYF.

This clone showed up just once. V is TRBV3-1 (or the pseudogene TRBV3-2) and J is TRBJ1-4, with 9 nucleotides matching TRBD1. The CDR3 totals 15 residues. Losses at the gene ends were 0 bases for V and 5 bases for J; bases not matched to a gene: 1. CDR1 is LGHDT, CDR2 YNNKEL, per germline (reference sequence). The CDR3 here is CASSQEGQGNEKLFF. In DNA, the CDR3 is TGTGCCAGCAGCCAAGAAGGACAGGGGAATGAAAAACTGTTTTTT.

This chain's CDR3 is CAWSGLVAGVEQYF. CDR3 bases: TGTGCCTGGAGTGGTCTGGTAGCGGGAGTCGAGCAGTACTTC. The V gene is TRBV30, the J gene TRBJ2-7; 9 bases agree with TRBD2. V trimming: 1 base; J trimming: 6 bases; junction bases outside the gene matches: 7. Germline CDR1 and CDR2: GTSNPN and SVGIG (reference sequence). This CDR3 has 14 amino acids.

The J gene is TRBJ2-1, the V gene TRBV9; 7 bases agree with TRBD2. Unmatched junction bases numbered 8, after V lost 2 bases and J lost 6 bases. CDR1 is SGDLS, CDR2 YYNGEE, per germline. The length of the CDR3 is 15 residues. This CDR3 reads CASSVGGSLGNEQFF. The CDR3 DNA reads TGTGCCAGCAGCGTCGGCGGGAGTTTGGGCAATGAGCAGTTCTTC.

The CDR3 reads CASSDGGGASDTQYF. CDR3 DNA: TGTGCCAGCAGTGACGGCGGGGGGGCCTCAGATACGCAGTATTTT. The J gene is TRBJ2-3, the V gene TRBV2; the match to TRBD2 covers 9 bases. The CDR3 has 15 residues. CDR1 SNHLY and CDR2 FYNNEI come from the germline V gene. The V and J ends lost 3 bases and 4 bases, in that order; junction bases with no gene match: 5.

This chain uses TRBV7-3 with TRBJ1-1; 7 bases are a match to TRBD1. After removal of 5 bases from V and 1 base from J, the junction contained 4 bases not matched to a gene. This CDR3 spans 14 amino acids. Germline values: CDR1 SGHTA, CDR2 FQGTGA. The CDR3 nucleotides are TGTGCCAGCAGCCCGGGGACAGCGAACACTGAAGCTTTCTTT. Its translation is CASSPGTANTEAFF.

The genes are TRBV18 and TRBJ1-5; a possible D gene is TRBD1 (5 bases). V gave up 2 bases and J gave up 0 bases, with 14 bases separating them. The CDR3 runs 17 residues. Germline V gene lookup returns CDR1 KGHSH and CDR2 LQKENI. In nucleotides, the CDR3 is TGTGCCAGCTCACCAGCTAGGGGAGGGATTAGCAATCAGCCCCAGCATTTT. It specifies CASSPARGGISNQPQHF. The full variable domain, rest sourced from reference TRBV18 and TRBJ1-5, is NAGVMQNPRHLVRRRGQEARLRCSPMKGHSHVYWYRQLPEEGLKFMVYLQKENIIDESGMPKERFSAEFPKEGPSILRIQQVVRGDSAAYFCASSPARGGISNQPQHFGDGTRLSIL.